A single sample is the source of the 30 T cell receptor beta chains below, sequenced in a study of blood T cells in healthy people across ages. Alongside a J-beta primer mix, a sample-barcoded 5' primer served in a second PCR lasting roughly 7 to 12 cycles. From the 5' RACE reads, TCRdb called clonotypes with MiXCR, one entry per CDR3 protein. The table has 750,000 to 950,000 distinct CDR3 sequences, roughly 28% seen once; the top ten hold roughly a tenth. These data also featured in a second study, about T cells of mothers and their children.

The specimen was blood. The receptor set was obtained from a middle-aged woman in good health.

This rearrangement joins TRBV20-1 to TRBJ1-2; perhaps TRBD1 as D (5 bases). Germline V lookup: CDR1 DFQATT, CDR2 SNEGSKA (reference sequence). CDR3 length: 13 amino acids. V gave up 7 bases and J gave up 8 bases, with 20 bases separating them. The CDR3 region has the DNA TGCAGTGGTAGCAAGGTGGGGACGGGCGGCTACACCTTC. This encodes CSGSKVGTGGYTF.

This clonotype was seen at least ten times. This chain joins TRBV27 and TRBJ2-3, with 9 nucleotides matching TRBD2. The germline V gene encodes CDR1 MNHEY and CDR2 SMNVEV (reference sequence). With 6 bases clipped from V and 5 bases from J, the junction kept 6 bases outside the gene matches. This CDR3 is 14 amino acids long. As DNA, the CDR3 is TGTGCCAGCAGCAAGGGACTAGCTGGAGATACGCAGTATTTT. Translated: CASSKGLAGDTQYF.

The rearrangement uses TRBV11-2 and TRBJ2-7; TRBD1 aligns across 7 bases. J gave up 2 bases and V 5 bases, and 12 bases lay outside the gene matches. CDR1 SGHAT and CDR2 FQNNGV come from the germline V gene. The CDR3 is 16 residues long. The CDR3 region is CASSHTPGQEPYEQYF. The CDR3 DNA follows: TGTGCCAGCAGCCATACCCCCGGACAGGAGCCCTACGAGCAGTACTTC.

This clonotype has just a few counts. The gene calls are TRBV5-1 and TRBJ2-1; TRBD2 matches 10 bases. Germline V CDR1 and CDR2: SGHRS, YFSETQ. The length of the CDR3 is 15 residues. The V segment lost 1 base and the J segment 6 bases; nucleotides outside the gene matches: 4. The CDR3 DNA sequence: TGCGCCAGCAGCTTGTCAGCGGGGGGGGTCAATGAGCAGTTCTTC. It is translated as CASSLSAGGVNEQFF.

This clonotype was detected many times. The chain uses TRBV9 and TRBJ1-1; TRBD1 is a possible D gene (5 bases). This CDR3 is built from 15 residues. Germline V CDR1 and CDR2: SGDLS, YYNGEE. Trimming removed 0 bases from V and 2 bases from J, with 11 bases in between. DNA for the CDR3: TGTGCCAGCAGCGTAGGAGGGGCAGGAAACACTGAAGCTTTCTTT. Protein sequence: CASSVGGAGNTEAFF.

The CDR3 coding sequence is TGTGCCAGCTCACCCGCGGACAGGGCGGGAAACAATGAGCAGTTCTTC. Its protein is CASSPADRAGNNEQFF. The genes are TRBV18 and TRBJ2-1; TRBD1 agrees at 8 bases. The germline V gene has CDR1 KGHSH and CDR2 LQKENI. The V and J ends lost 3 bases and 5 bases, in that order; junction bases with no gene match: 9. CDR3 length equals 16 residues.

This clonotype was observed many times. As DNA, the CDR3 is TGTGCCAGCAGCCCTCGGTCCCCCGGGGCCACCTACGAGCAGTACTTC. Translated: CASSPRSPGATYEQYF. The chain recombines TRBV7-8 with TRBJ2-7, with D perhaps TRBD1 or TRBD2 (5 bases each). The CDR3 is 16 residues long. The V end was cut by 5 bases, the J end by 2 bases, with 19 bases between. CDR1 is SGHVS, CDR2 FQNEAQ, per germline.

This clonotype appeared many times. The chain couples TRBV28 to TRBJ2-7; D unclear. CDR3 length: 14 residues. Trimming stripped 5 bases from V and 2 bases from J, with 13 bases between. Germline CDR1 is MDHEN and CDR2 is SYDVKM. CDR3 in DNA: TGTGCCAGCAGTGGGAAGGTGTGGACCTACGAGCAGTACTTC. Translation: CASSGKVWTYEQYF.

The chain couples TRBV7-2 to TRBJ2-7, with 11 bases identical to TRBD1. Germline assignment: CDR1 SGHTA and CDR2 FQGNSA. After removal of 5 bases from V and 6 bases from J, the junction contained 12 bases not matched to a gene. The CDR3 has 16 residues. The CDR3 is CASSLQLGQGGREQYF. CDR3 nucleotide sequence: TGTGCCAGCAGCCTCCAGTTGGGACAGGGGGGTCGCGAGCAGTACTTC.

The rearrangement links TRBV7-9 to TRBJ2-3, with D unresolved. This CDR3 is built from 14 residues. V shed 8 bases and J shed 0 bases, with 12 bases lying between them. CDR1 is SEHNR and CDR2 is FQNEAQ in the germline V gene (reference sequence). The CDR3 sequence: CASCDARSTDTQYF. The CDR3 DNA is TGTGCCAGCTGCGACGCCAGAAGCACAGATACGCAGTATTTT. Using reference TRBV7-9 and TRBJ2-3 for the parts outside the CDR3, the full variable domain is DTGVSQNPRHKITKRGQNVTFRCDPISEHNRLYWYRQTLGQGPEFLTYFQNEAQLEKSRLLSDRFSAERPKGSFSTLEIQRTEQGDSAMYLCASCDARSTDTQYFGPGTRLTVL.

The rearrangement links TRBV24-1 to TRBJ2-3; possibly TRBD1 or TRBD2 for D (6 bases each). This CDR3 contains 16 residues. The germline V and J ends were trimmed by 12 bases and 0 bases, with 21 bases remaining between them. From germline, CDR1 is KGHDR and CDR2 SFDVKD. This chain's CDR3 is CAAGLGGYWSTDTQYF. CDR3 nucleotides: TGTGCCGCCGGCCTCGGGGGCTATTGGAGCACAGATACGCAGTATTTT.

The chain uses TRBV6-2 or TRBV6-3 and TRBJ2-4, with 8 bases that match TRBD1. The tail of the sequence fits TRBJ2-5 better, so the J call may be wrong. This CDR3 is 17 amino acids long. CDR1 is MNHEY, CDR2 SVGEGT, per germline. The CDR3 coding sequence is TGTGCCAGCAGTTACTCATTATACGGACAGGGCGAAGAGACCCAGTACTTC. Translated: CASSYSLYGQGEETQYF.

As concerns this clonotype: A read error may account for a junction end that differs from germline. The CDR3: CANSLLAGNRETQYF. The CDR3 DNA reads TGTGCCAACAGCTTACTAGCGGGGAACCGAGAGACCCAGTACTTC. The chain has TRBV7-2 and TRBJ2-5, with 10 bases lining up with TRBD2. Germline CDR1 is SGHTA and CDR2 is FQGNSA. The CDR3 has 15 amino acids.

This clonotype appeared a few times. V is TRBV7-6 and J is TRBJ2-3; TRBD2 agrees at 9 bases. The CDR3 consists of 16 residues. CDR1 and CDR2 from the germline V gene are SGHVS and FNYEAQ. V shed 2 bases and J 3 bases; nucleotides not matched to a gene: 6. The CDR3, as DNA: TGTGCCAGCAGCTTATTTAGCGGGGGCGCGACAGATACGCAGTATTTT. The encoded protein is CASSLFSGGATDTQYF. Supplemented by reference TRBV7-6 and TRBJ2-3, the full variable domain reads GAGVSQSPRYKVTKRGQDVALRCDPISGHVSLYWYRQALGQGPEFLTYFNYEAQQDKSGLPNDRFSAERPEGSISTLTIQRTEQRDSAMYRCASSLFSGGATDTQYFGPGTRLTVL.

This chain uses TRBV2 with TRBJ1-1, with 7 bases fitting TRBD1. CDR1 is SNHLY, CDR2 FYNNEI, per germline. Losses at the gene ends were 10 bases for V and 3 bases for J; bases not matched to a gene: 8. This CDR3 has 13 amino acids. The CDR3 coding sequence is TGTGCCACCAAACAGGGGATGGACACTGAAGCTTTCTTT. This codes for CATKQGMDTEAFF.

In its sample, this clonotype was seen many times. The chain joins TRBV18 to TRBJ2-1; D not resolved. Germline CDR1 is KGHSH and CDR2 is LQKENI. CDR3 length: 15 residues. The ends were cut back, 4 bases at V and 8 bases at J, with 18 bases in the middle. The CDR3 region is CASSRPLTGGDEQFF. CDR3 nucleotide sequence: TGTGCCAGCTCACGCCCCTTGACGGGTGGCGATGAGCAGTTCTTC.

This clonotype is classed as medium-sized. The chain couples TRBV28 to TRBJ2-5, with TRBD2 matching over 11 bases. Per the germline V gene, CDR1 is MDHEN and CDR2 is SYDVKM. V gave up 4 bases and J gave up 3 bases; unmatched junction bases: 1. The CDR3 loop spans 14 amino acids. CDR3 sequence reads: CASSSGLAEETQYF. CDR3 in DNA: TGTGCCAGCAGTTCGGGACTAGCGGAAGAGACCCAGTACTTC.

J is TRBJ2-4 and V is TRBV12-3 or TRBV12-4; TRBD1 matches 7 bases. The J call is uncertain, as TRBJ2-7 better fits the DNA end. The CDR3 has 14 residues. The CDR3 here is CASSLATGVAEQYF. As DNA, the CDR3 is TGTGCCAGCAGTTTAGCTACAGGGGTTGCCGAGCAGTACTTC.

In its sample, this clonotype was seen a few times. The CDR3 nucleotides read TGTGCCAGCAGTATGACAGATCAAGAGACCCAGTACTTC. It yields the protein CASSMTDQETQYF. The chain couples TRBV28 to TRBJ2-5, with D possibly being TRBD1 (5 bases). Trimming pared 5 bases from V and 2 bases from J, leaving 9 bases between. The germline CDR1 and CDR2 sequences are MDHEN and SYDVKM. The CDR3 is 13 amino acids. The full variable domain, its missing parts supplied by reference TRBV28 and TRBJ2-5, is DVKVTQSSRYLVKRTGEKVFLECVQDMDHENMFWYRQDPGLGLRLIYFSYDVKMKEKGDIPEGYSVSREKKERFSLILESASTNQTSMYLCASSMTDQETQYFGPGTRLLVL.

This chain joins TRBV7-2 and TRBJ1-4, with D possibly matching TRBD1 (5 bases). Germline V gene lookup returns CDR1 SGHTA and CDR2 FQGNSA. This CDR3 region has 15 residues. The V end was cut by 5 bases, the J end by 8 bases, with 18 bases between. Here the CDR3 DNA reads TGTGCCAGCAGCCAGCAGGTGGGGGGAAACGAAAAACTGTTTTTT. Residues: CASSQQVGGNEKLFF.

The chain uses TRBV9 and TRBJ2-7, with D possibly TRBD1 on 6 matching bases. Germline-derived CDR1 and CDR2 are SGDLS and YYNGEE. V was cut by 0 bases and J by 0 bases, with 10 bases left in between. The length of the CDR3 is 15 residues. The CDR3 sequence: CASSVGQASSYEQYF. The CDR3 DNA follows: TGTGCCAGCAGCGTAGGACAGGCATCCTCCTACGAGCAGTACTTC.

This clonotype has at least ten counts. The chain couples TRBV7-2 to TRBJ2-7; D is undetermined. The CDR3 contains 13 residues. The germline V and J ends were trimmed by 2 bases and 3 bases, with 8 bases remaining between them. Germline V lookup: CDR1 SGHTA, CDR2 FQGNSA. CDR3 DNA: TGTGCCAGCAGCTTATACAGTTTCTACGAGCAGTACTTC. Translating it yields CASSLYSFYEQYF.

The chain couples TRBV7-2 to TRBJ2-3; TRBD1 might be the D (6 bases). The V end was cut by 3 bases, the J end by 2 bases, with 9 bases between. The CDR3 sequence is 14 residues long. Germline V gene sequence: CDR1 SGHTA, CDR2 FQGNSA. The DNA of the CDR3 is TGTGCCAGCAGCTTCAGACAGGACACAGATACGCAGTATTTT. Translation gives CASSFRQDTDTQYF.

Many counts were recorded for this clonotype. V is TRBV28 and J is TRBJ2-4, with 7 bases fitting TRBD2. Losses at the gene ends were 3 bases for V and 0 bases for J; bases not matched to a gene: 5. The CDR3 contains 16 residues. Germline V CDR1 and CDR2: MDHEN, SYDVKM. CDR3 DNA: TGTGCCAGCAGTTTGGGGGGGTTGGGAGCCAAAAACATTCAGTACTTC. Amino acids: CASSLGGLGAKNIQYF.

Concerning this clonotype itself: Just one base apart from a much larger clone, this may be a read error. V usage is TRBV7-3 and J usage is TRBJ2-6; D is possibly TRBD1 (5 bases). This CDR3 is built from 17 residues. The germline gives CDR1 SGHTA, CDR2 FQGTGA. CDR3 in DNA: TGTGCCAGCAGCTTAATACCAGGGCTCTCTGGGGCCAACGCCCTGACTTTC. It specifies CASSLIPGLSGANALTF.

This chain joins TRBV2 and TRBJ2-1; no clear D gene. CDR3 length: 14 amino acids. Trimming took 7 bases from V and 7 from J, leaving 17 bases between them. Germline loops: CDR1 SNHLY, CDR2 FYNNEI. The CDR3 DNA reads TGTGCCAGCACAAGGAGCTCGTATTGGAATGAGCAGTTCTTC. It translates to CASTRSSYWNEQFF.

This rearrangement joins TRBV4-1 to TRBJ2-7; TRBD1 matches at 8 bases. With 4 bases clipped from V and 2 bases from J, the junction kept 7 bases outside the gene matches. Germline V gene sequence: CDR1 MGHRA, CDR2 YSYEKL. The CDR3 is 15 amino acids. This CDR3 is CASSRDRGTTYEQYF. The CDR3 nucleotides are TGCGCCAGCAGCCGAGACAGGGGAACCACCTACGAGCAGTACTTC.

The chain employs TRBV5-6 and TRBJ1-2, with 10 bases matching TRBD1. Germline assignment: CDR1 SGHDT and CDR2 YYEEEE. The V gene end was trimmed by 4 bases and the J gene end by 3 bases; junction bases not matched to a gene: 21. The CDR3 contains 20 residues. Here the CDR3 reads CASSQSARDRGLIFDYGYTF. The CDR3 DNA is TGTGCCAGCAGCCAGTCGGCTAGGGACAGGGGCTTGATATTTGACTATGGCTACACCTTC.

This clonotype has just a few counts. The rearrangement uses TRBV20-1 and TRBJ2-7, with 10 bases lining up with TRBD2. CDR3 length: 13 amino acids. In germline, CDR1 is DFQATT, CDR2 SNEGSKA (reference sequence). J gave up 3 bases and V 7 bases, and 6 bases lay outside the gene matches. CDR3 protein: CSGDTSGNYEQYF. CDR3 coding DNA: TGCAGTGGCGACACTAGCGGGAACTACGAGCAGTACTTC.

A few counts support this clonotype. The chain uses TRBV12-3 or TRBV12-4 and TRBJ1-5; D may be TRBD1 (5 bases). The CDR3 is made up of 15 amino acids. The V gene lost 6 bases and the J gene lost 0 bases, with 12 bases spanning the gap. The chain's CDR3 is CASRSDSVSNQPQHF. The CDR3 DNA reads TGTGCCAGCAGGTCCGACAGTGTTAGCAATCAGCCCCAGCATTTT.